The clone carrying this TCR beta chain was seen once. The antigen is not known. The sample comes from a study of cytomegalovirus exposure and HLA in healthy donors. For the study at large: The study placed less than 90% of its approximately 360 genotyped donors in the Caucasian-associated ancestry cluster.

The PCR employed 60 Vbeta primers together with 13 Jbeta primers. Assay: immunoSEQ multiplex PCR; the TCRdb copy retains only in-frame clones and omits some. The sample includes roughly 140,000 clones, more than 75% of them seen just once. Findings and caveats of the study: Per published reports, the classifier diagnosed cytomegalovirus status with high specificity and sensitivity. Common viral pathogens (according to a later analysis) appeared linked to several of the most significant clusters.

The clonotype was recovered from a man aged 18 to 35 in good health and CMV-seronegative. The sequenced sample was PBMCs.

Here the CDR3 reads CASSLPGTGSSQQYF. In DNA, the CDR3 is TGTGCCAGCTCACTCCCCGGGACAGGGTCTTCCCAGCAGTACTTC. The chain combines TRBV18 with TRBJ2-7, with TRBD1 identical over 9 bases. With V trimmed by 4 bases and J by 8 bases, 12 bases remained unmatched. Germline V gene data show CDR1 as KGHSH and CDR2 as LQKENI. The CDR3 has 15 residues.